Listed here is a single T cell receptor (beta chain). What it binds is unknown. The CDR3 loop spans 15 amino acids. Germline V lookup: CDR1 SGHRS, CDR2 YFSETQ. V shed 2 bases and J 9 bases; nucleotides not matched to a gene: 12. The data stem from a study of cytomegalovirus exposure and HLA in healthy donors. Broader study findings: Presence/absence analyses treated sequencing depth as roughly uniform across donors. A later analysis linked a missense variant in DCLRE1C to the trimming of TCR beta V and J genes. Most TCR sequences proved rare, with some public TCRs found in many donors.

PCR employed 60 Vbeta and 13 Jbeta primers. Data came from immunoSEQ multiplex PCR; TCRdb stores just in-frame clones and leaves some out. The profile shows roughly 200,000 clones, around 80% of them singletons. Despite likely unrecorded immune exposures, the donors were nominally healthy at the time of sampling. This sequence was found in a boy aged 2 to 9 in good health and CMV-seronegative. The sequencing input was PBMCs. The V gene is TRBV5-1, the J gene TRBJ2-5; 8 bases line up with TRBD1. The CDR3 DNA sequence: TGCGCCAGCAGCTTTACTGACAGGGGCCATGGAGCCCAGTACTTC. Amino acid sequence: CASSFTDRGHGAQYF.